Below are 6 T cell receptor beta chains sequenced from a single sample in a study of molecular identifiers for immune sequencing clone quantification. Each CDR3 protein is one row after TCRdb ran MiXCR on the PCR reads. This sample has just under 650,000 distinct CDR3 sequences, with just under 20% found just once. Sequencing was performed on naive CD8+ T cells from blood, with Jurkat cell RNA spiked in. The subset is: FACS-sorted CD8+CD4-CCR7+CD45RA+ naive T cells. The receptors originated from a human donor in good health. Some libraries in this study had Jurkat cell RNA spiked in.

This clonotype has ten or more counts. The chain recombines TRBV4-3 with TRBJ2-7; D gene uncertain. Germline CDR1 is LGHNA and CDR2 is YSLEER. This CDR3 spans 14 amino acids. The V and J ends lost 2 bases and 4 bases respectively, with 12 bases between them. This CDR3 reads CASSQTSWQYEQYF. The CDR3, as DNA: TGCGCCAGCAGCCAAACCTCCTGGCAGTACGAGCAGTACTTC.

The chain recombines TRBV4-1 with TRBJ1-3; D unresolved. This CDR3 region has 14 residues. Germline V gene data show CDR1 as MGHRA and CDR2 as YSYEKL. V lost 0 bases and J lost 3, with 6 bases in between. The CDR3 loop reads CASSQDALGNTIYF. The CDR3 coding sequence is TGCGCCAGCAGCCAAGATGCTCTTGGAAACACCATATATTTT.

This clonotype was counted a few times. The chain joins TRBV5-6 to TRBJ1-5; D gene ambiguous. This CDR3 is built from 12 residues. Trimming removed 4 bases from V and 9 bases from J, with 11 bases in between. The germline V gene has CDR1 SGHDT and CDR2 YYEEEE. The CDR3 nucleotides read TGTGCCAGCAGCCAGACCCCAGGGCCCCAGCATTTT. Translation: CASSQTPGPQHF.

The chain couples TRBV12-3 or TRBV12-4 to TRBJ1-1; D unclear. Deletions cut 6 bases from V and 6 bases from J, with 14 bases between. The length of the CDR3 is 13 residues. In DNA form, the CDR3 reads TGTGCCAGCAGCACACCTTTTTATCCTGAAGCTTTCTTT. Protein sequence: CASSTPFYPEAFF.

As regards this clonotype: This may be a read error, as it is one base from a much larger clone. J is TRBJ1-1 and V is TRBV6-2 or TRBV6-3; D gene uncertain. Trimming pared 7 bases from V and 3 bases from J, leaving 12 bases between. The germline CDR1 and CDR2 sequences are MNHEY and SVGEGT. The CDR3 runs to 13 residues. DNA of the CDR3: TGTGCCAGCACCGGGGTTACGGACACTGAAGCTTTCTTT. This translates into CASTGVTDTEAFF.

This clonotype was recorded a few times. A read error may account for a junction end that differs from germline. The chain links TRBV28 to TRBJ2-2, with D possibly TRBD2 on 6 matching bases. This CDR3 has 14 residues. Per the germline V gene, CDR1 is MDHEN and CDR2 is SYDVKM. In DNA form, the CDR3 reads TGTGCCAGCAGCCCCCGGGACTCCTCCGAGGAGCTGCTTTTT. Its protein is CASSPRDSSEELLF.